The 10 T cell receptor beta chains given below trace back to one sample, sequenced in a study of human T cells and chemical hapten exposure. Sample time point: healthy volunteer bleed at 6 weeks. Unfractionated whole blood served as the source for total RNA extraction. TCRdb reprocessed the RACE reads via MiXCR and lists one record per CDR3 protein. Of 65,000 to 95,000 distinct CDR3 sequences in the sample, around 9.3% were seen once. The sample comprised whole blood. These receptors all stem from a female donor in good health. Some clones in this sample may be carry-over from other donors' samples.

CDR3 sequence reads: CSAGGLAQTYEQYF. The CDR3 coding sequence is TGCAGTGCTGGGGGACTAGCCCAGACCTACGAGCAGTACTTC. The chain combines TRBV20-1 with TRBJ2-7; 9 nucleotides align to TRBD2. With 5 bases clipped from V and 2 bases from J, the junction kept 7 bases outside the gene matches. The CDR3 is 14 amino acids. Germline CDR1 reads DFQATT; CDR2 reads SNEGSKA (reference sequence).

This clonotype was seen more than once but under ten times. V is TRBV15 and J is TRBJ2-7, with D unclear. The CDR3 consists of 13 residues. CDR1 is LNHNV and CDR2 is YYDKDF in the germline V gene (reference sequence). V dropped 0 bases and J dropped 4 bases, with 7 bases sitting between them. DNA of the CDR3: TGTGCCACCAGCAGAGATCGATCGTACGAGCAGTACTTC. This codes for CATSRDRSYEQYF.

This clonotype was counted at least ten times. The CDR3 coding sequence is TGCGCCAGCCGAACGGACAGGGGGCGCACAGATACGCAGTATTTT. It is translated as CASRTDRGRTDTQYF. The chain couples TRBV5-1 to TRBJ2-3; 11 bases are shared with TRBD1. Germline V gives CDR1 SGHRS, CDR2 YFSETQ. The V and J ends lost 7 bases and 1 base, in that order; junction bases with no gene match: 5. The CDR3 covers 15 residues.

Only a few counts were recorded for this clonotype. This rearrangement joins TRBV28 to TRBJ2-7, with 15 bases aligning to TRBD2. This CDR3 has 18 residues. CDR1 and CDR2 from the germline V gene are MDHEN and SYDVKM. V shed 6 bases, J shed 0 bases, and the junction held 9 bases outside the gene matches. Here the CDR3 DNA reads TGTGCCAGCAGACCGGGACTAGCGGGGGGCTTGAGCTCCTACGAGCAGTACTTC. Translation: CASRPGLAGGLSSYEQYF.

Many counts were recorded for this clonotype. The gene calls are TRBV4-1 and TRBJ1-6; D possibly corresponds to TRBD1 (5 bases). V was trimmed by 4 bases and J by 7 bases, leaving 20 bases between them. Germline V lookup: CDR1 MGHRA, CDR2 YSYEKL. The CDR3 has 17 amino acids. DNA of the CDR3: TGCGCCAGCAGCCGCTTACCAGGCGACAGTCAAAATTCACCCCTCCACTTT. Its translation is CASSRLPGDSQNSPLHF.

The sample holds many counts of this clonotype. The chain joins TRBV2 to TRBJ1-2; D call uncertain. Deletions cut 3 bases from V and 4 bases from J, with 9 bases between. CDR1 SNHLY and CDR2 FYNNEI come from the germline V gene. This CDR3 spans 13 amino acids. For the CDR3, the DNA is TGTGCCAGCAGTGACCGGAACCTCTATGGCTACACCTTC. Protein product: CASSDRNLYGYTF.

The chain links TRBV24-1 to TRBJ2-3; 11 bases align to TRBD2. The CDR3 totals 18 residues. Germline trimming cut 0 bases from V and 6 bases from J; bases unmatched to any gene: 10. CDR1 is KGHDR and CDR2 is SFDVKD in the germline V gene. CDR3 region: CATSDLHESSGGPDTQYF. CDR3 bases: TGTGCCACCAGTGATTTGCACGAGTCTAGCGGGGGGCCGGATACGCAGTATTTT.

This clonotype has just a few counts. The V gene is TRBV19, the J gene TRBJ2-7, with D unresolved. Germline CDR1 is LNHDA and CDR2 is SQIVND (reference sequence). Between the trimmed V and J ends, which lost 7 bases and 6 bases, there was a span of 16 bases. The CDR3 consists of 13 residues. In nucleotides, the CDR3 is TGTGCCAGTAAAGGCTCTATCCCCGCCGAGCAGTACTTC. As protein: CASKGSIPAEQYF.

This sequence joins TRBV6-1 and TRBJ2-3; the D gene is possibly TRBD1 (6 bases). Trimming removed 2 bases at V and 3 bases at J, with 15 bases between. In germline, CDR1 is MNHNS, CDR2 SASEGT. The CDR3 totals 16 residues. This CDR3 is CASSENRATSTDTQYF. CDR3 nucleotide sequence: TGTGCCAGCAGTGAAAACAGGGCAACATCGACAGATACGCAGTATTTT.

On this clonotype: A much larger clone differs from this one at a single base, so this may be a read error. This chain connects TRBV7-2 to TRBJ2-5; D is ambiguous. The CDR3 sequence is 11 residues long. From germline, CDR1 is SGHTA and CDR2 FQGNSA. The germline V and J ends were trimmed by 5 bases and 7 bases, with 8 bases remaining between them. The chain's CDR3 is CASSGVGTQYF. The CDR3 DNA sequence: TGTGCCAGCAGCGGGGTCGGGACCCAGTACTTC.